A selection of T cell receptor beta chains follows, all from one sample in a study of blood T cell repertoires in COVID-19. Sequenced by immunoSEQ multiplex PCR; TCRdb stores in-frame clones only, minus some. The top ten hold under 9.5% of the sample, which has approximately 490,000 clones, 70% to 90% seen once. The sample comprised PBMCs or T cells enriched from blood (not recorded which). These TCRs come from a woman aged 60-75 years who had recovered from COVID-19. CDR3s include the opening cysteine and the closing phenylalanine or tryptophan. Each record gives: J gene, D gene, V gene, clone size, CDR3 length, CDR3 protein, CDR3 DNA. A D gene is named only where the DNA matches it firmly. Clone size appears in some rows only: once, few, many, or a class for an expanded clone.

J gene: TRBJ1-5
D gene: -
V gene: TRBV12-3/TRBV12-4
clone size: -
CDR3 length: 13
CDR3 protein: CASGLWVFAAQHF
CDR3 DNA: TGTGCCAGCGGGTTATGGGTTTTCGCGGCCCAGCATTTT

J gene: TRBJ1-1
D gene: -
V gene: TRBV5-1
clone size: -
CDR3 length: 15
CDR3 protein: CASSSKQVPATEAFF
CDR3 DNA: TGCGCCAGCAGCTCCAAACAGGTACCGGCCACTGAAGCTTTCTTT

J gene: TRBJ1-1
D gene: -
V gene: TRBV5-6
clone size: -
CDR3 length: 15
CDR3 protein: CASSSVRGANTEAFF
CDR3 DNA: TGTGCCAGCAGCTCAGTTCGGGGGGCGAACACTGAAGCTTTCTTT

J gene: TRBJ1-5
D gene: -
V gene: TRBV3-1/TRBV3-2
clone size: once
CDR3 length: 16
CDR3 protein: CASSQDGRSQLQPQHF
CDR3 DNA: TGTGCCAGCAGCCAAGATGGTAGGTCACAGCTCCAGCCCCAGCATTTT

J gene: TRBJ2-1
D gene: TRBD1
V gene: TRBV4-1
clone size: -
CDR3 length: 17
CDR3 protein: CASSQDPMRQGVNEQFF
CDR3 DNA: TGCGCCAGCAGCCAAGATCCCATGAGACAGGGCGTCAATGAGCAGTTCTTC

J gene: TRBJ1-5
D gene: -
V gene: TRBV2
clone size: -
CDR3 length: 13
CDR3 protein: CASSERENQPQHF
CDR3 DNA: TGTGCCAGCAGTGAACGGGAAAATCAGCCCCAGCATTTT

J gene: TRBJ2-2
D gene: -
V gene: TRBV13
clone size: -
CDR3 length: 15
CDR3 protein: CASSLYSENTGELFF
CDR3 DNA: TGTGCCAGCAGCTTGTACTCTGAGAACACCGGGGAGCTGTTTTTT

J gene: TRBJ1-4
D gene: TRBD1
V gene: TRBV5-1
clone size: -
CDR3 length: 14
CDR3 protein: CASSLGQLPEKLFF
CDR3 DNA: TGCGCCAGCAGCCTGGGACAGCTCCCAGAAAAACTGTTTTTT

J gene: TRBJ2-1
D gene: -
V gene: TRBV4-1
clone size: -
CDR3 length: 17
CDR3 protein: CASSQDQAGGQYNEQFF
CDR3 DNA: TGCGCCAGCAGCCAAGATCAGGCGGGGGGACAGTACAATGAGCAGTTCTTC

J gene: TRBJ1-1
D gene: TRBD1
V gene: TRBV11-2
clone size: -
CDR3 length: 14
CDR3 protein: CASSFPDRATEAFF
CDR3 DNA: TGTGCCAGCAGCTTCCCCGACAGGGCCACTGAAGCTTTCTTT

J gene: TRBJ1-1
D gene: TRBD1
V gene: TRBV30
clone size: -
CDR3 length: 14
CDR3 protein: CAWNPDRVRSEAFF
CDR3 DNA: TGTGCCTGGAACCCGGACAGGGTGAGGTCTGAAGCTTTCTTT

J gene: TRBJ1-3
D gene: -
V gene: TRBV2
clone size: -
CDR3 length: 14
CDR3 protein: CASSVDQGRNTIYF
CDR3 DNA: TGTGCCAGCAGTGTTGATCAGGGTAGAAACACCATATATTTT

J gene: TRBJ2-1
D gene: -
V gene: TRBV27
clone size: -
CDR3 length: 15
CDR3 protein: CASSTPTESDNEQFF
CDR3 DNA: TGTGCCAGCAGCACCCCCACTGAGTCTGACAATGAGCAGTTCTTC

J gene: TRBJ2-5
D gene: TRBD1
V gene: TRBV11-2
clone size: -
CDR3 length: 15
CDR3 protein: CASSPRTGTPETQYF
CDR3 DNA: TGTGCCAGCAGCCCCCGGACAGGGACTCCGGAGACCCAGTACTTC

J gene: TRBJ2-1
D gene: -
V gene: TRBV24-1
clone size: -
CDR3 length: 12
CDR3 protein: CATSMPGGEQFF
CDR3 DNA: TGTGCCACCAGTATGCCCGGAGGTGAGCAGTTCTTC

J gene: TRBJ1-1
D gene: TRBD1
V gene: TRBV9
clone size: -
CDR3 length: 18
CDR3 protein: CASSVGSGQGAPGTEAFF
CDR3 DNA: TGTGCCAGCAGCGTAGGTTCGGGACAGGGGGCCCCAGGGACTGAAGCTTTCTTT